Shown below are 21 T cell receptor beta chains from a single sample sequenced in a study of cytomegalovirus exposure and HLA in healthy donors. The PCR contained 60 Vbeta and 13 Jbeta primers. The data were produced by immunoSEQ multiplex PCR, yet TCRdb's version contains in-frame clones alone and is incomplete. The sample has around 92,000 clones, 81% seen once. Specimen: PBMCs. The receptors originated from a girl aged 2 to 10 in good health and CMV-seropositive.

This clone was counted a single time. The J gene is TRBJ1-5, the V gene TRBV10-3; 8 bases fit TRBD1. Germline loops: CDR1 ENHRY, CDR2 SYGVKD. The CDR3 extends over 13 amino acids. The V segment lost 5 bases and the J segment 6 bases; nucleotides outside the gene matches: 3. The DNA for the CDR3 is TGTGCCATCAGTTCAGGGGGCGTTCAGCCCCAGCATTTT. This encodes CAISSGGVQPQHF.

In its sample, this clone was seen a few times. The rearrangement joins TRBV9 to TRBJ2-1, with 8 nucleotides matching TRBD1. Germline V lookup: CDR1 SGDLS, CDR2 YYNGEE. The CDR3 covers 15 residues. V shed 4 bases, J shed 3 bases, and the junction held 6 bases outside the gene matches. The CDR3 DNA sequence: TGTGCCAGCAGCCTGACAGGGGCCATCTACAATGAGCAGTTCTTC. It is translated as CASSLTGAIYNEQFF.

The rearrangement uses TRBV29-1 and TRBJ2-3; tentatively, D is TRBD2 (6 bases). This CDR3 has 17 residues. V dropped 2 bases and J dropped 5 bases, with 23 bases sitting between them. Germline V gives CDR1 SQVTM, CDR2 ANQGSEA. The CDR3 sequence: CSVEWPRTQAGGDTQYF. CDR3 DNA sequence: TGCAGCGTTGAATGGCCACGGACTCAAGCGGGCGGAGATACGCAGTATTTT.

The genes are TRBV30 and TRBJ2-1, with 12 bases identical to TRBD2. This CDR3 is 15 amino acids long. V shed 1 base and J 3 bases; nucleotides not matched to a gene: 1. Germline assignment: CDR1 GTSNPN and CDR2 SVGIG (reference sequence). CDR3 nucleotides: TGTGCCTGGAGTGGGACTAGCGGGAACTACAATGAGCAGTTCTTC. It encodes CAWSGTSGNYNEQFF.

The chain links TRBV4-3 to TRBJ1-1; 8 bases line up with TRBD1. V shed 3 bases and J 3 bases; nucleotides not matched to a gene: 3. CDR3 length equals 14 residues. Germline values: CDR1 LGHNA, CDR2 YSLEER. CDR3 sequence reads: CASSHEDRDTEAFF. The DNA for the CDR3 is TGCGCCAGCAGCCACGAGGACAGGGACACTGAAGCTTTCTTT.

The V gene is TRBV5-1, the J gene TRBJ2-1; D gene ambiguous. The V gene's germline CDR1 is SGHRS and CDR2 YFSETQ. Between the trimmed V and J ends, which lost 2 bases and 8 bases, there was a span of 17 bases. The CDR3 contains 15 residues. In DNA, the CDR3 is TGCGCCAGCAGCTTCCGGCAGGTTGGCGACCATGAGCAGTTCTTC. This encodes CASSFRQVGDHEQFF. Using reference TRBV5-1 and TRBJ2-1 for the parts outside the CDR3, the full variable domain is KAGVTQTPRYLIKTRGQQVTLSCSPISGHRSVSWYQQTPGQGLQFLFEYFSETQRNKGNFPGRFSGRQFSNSRSEMNVSTLELGDSALYLCASSFRQVGDHEQFFGPGTRLTVL.

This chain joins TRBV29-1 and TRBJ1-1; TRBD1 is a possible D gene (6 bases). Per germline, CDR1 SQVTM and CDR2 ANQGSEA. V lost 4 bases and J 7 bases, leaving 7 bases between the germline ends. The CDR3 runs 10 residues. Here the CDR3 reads CSVVDSEAFF. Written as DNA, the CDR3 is TGCAGCGTTGTGGACAGTGAAGCTTTCTTT. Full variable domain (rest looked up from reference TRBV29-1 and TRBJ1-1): SAVISQKPSRDICQRGTSLTIQCQVDSQVTMMFWYRQQPGQSLTLIATANQGSEATYESGFVIDKFPISRPNLTFSTLTVSNMSPEDSSIYLCSVVDSEAFFGQGTRLTVV.

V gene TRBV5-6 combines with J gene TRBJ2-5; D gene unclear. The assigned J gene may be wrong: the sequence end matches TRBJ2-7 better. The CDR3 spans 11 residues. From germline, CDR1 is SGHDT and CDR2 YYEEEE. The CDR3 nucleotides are TGTGCCAGCAGCCGGGTGAACGAGCAGTACTTC. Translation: CASSRVNEQYF.

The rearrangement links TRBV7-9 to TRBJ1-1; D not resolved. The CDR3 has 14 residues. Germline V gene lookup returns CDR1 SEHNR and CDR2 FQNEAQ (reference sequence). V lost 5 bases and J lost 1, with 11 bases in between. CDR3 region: CASSPPSGNTEAFF. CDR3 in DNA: TGTGCCAGCAGCCCCCCTTCAGGGAACACTGAAGCTTTCTTT. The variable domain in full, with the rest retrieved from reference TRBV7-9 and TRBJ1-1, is DTGVSQNPRHKITKRGQNVTFRCDPISEHNRLYWYRQTLGQGPEFLTYFQNEAQLEKSRLLSDRFSAERPKGSFSTLEIQRTEQGDSAMYLCASSPPSGNTEAFFGQGTRLTVV.

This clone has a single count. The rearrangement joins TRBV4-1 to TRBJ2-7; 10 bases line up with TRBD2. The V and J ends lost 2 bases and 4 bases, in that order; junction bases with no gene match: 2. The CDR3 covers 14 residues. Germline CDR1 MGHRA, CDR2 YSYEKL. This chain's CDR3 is CASSQRTSGYEQYF. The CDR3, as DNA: TGCGCCAGCAGCCAACGGACTAGCGGATACGAGCAGTACTTC.

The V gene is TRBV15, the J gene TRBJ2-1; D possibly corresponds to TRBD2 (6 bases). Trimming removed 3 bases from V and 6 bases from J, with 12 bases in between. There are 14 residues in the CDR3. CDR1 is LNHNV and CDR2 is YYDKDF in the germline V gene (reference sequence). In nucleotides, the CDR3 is TGTGCCACCAGCAGCGGGAGCGAGCGCAATGAGCAGTTCTTC. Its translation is CATSSGSERNEQFF.

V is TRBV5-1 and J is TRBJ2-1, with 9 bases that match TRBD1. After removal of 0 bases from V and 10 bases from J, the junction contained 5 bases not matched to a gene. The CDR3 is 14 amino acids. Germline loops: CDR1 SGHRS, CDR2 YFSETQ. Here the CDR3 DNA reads TGCGCCAGCAGCTTGGATACAGGGGGCGGCGAGCAGTTCTTC. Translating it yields CASSLDTGGGEQFF.

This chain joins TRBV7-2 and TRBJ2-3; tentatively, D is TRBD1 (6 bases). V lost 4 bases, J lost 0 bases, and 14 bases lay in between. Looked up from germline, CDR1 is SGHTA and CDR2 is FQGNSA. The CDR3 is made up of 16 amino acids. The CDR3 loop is CASSYATGASTDTQYF. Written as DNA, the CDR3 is TGTGCCAGCAGCTACGCGACAGGAGCTAGCACAGATACGCAGTATTTT.

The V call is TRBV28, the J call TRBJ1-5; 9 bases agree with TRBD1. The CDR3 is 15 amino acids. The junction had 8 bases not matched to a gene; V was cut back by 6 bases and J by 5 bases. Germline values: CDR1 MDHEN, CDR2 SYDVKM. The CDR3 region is CASRAGTGYYQPQHF. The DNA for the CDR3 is TGTGCCAGCAGGGCCGGGACAGGGTACTATCAGCCCCAGCATTTT.

This chain's CDR3 is CATSRDQRVGAQPQHF. CDR3 coding DNA: TGTGCCACCAGCAGAGATCAAAGGGTGGGAGCTCAGCCCCAGCATTTT. The chain is built from TRBV15 and TRBJ1-5; D gene uncertain. V was shortened by 0 bases and J by 6 bases, with 15 bases between the two germline ends. The CDR3 is made up of 16 amino acids. The germline gives CDR1 LNHNV, CDR2 YYDKDF (reference sequence).

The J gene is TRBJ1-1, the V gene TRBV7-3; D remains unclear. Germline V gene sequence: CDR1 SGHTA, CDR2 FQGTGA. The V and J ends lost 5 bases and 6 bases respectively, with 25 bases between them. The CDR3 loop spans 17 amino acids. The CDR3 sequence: CASSDLLRSGVAAEAFF. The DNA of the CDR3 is TGTGCCAGCAGCGACTTACTCCGTAGTGGCGTTGCTGCTGAAGCTTTCTTT.

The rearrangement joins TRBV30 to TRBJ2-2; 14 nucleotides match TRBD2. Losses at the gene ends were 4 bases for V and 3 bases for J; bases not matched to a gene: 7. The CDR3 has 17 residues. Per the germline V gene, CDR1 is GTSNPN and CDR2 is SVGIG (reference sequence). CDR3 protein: CAWMGLAGDVDTGELFF. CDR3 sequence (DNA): TGTGCCTGGATGGGACTAGCGGGAGATGTTGACACCGGGGAGCTGTTTTTT.

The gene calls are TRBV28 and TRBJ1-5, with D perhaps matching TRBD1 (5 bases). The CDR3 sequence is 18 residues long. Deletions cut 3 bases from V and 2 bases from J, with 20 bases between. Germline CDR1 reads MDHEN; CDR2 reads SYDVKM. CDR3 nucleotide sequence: TGTGCCAGCAGTTTCTGGGCGGGGGGGGGACGTGGCAATCAGCCCCAGCATTTT. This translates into CASSFWAGGGRGNQPQHF.

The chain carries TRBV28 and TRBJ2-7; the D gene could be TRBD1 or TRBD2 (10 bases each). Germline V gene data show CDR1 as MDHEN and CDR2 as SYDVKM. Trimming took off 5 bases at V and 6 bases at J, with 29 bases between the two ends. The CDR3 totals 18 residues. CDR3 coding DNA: TGTGCCAGCAGTAGTAGGGACAGGGGTGCACTAGCGGGACCCGAGCAGTACTTC. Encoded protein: CASSSRDRGALAGPEQYF.

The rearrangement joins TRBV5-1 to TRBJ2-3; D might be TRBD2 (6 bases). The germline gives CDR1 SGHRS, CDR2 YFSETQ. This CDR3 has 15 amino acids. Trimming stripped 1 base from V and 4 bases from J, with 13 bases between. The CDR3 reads CASSLTGAIADTQYF. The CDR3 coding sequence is TGCGCCAGCAGCTTGACGGGAGCGATCGCAGATACGCAGTATTTT.

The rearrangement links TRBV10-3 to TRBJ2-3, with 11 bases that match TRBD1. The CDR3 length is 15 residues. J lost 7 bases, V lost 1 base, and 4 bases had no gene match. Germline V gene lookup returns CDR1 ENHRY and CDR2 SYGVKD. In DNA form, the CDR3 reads TGTGCCATCAGTGAGTGGGACAGGGGGACGTATACGCAGTATTTT. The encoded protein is CAISEWDRGTYTQYF.